The 18 T cell receptor beta chains listed next were all sequenced from one sample in a study of cytomegalovirus exposure and HLA in healthy donors. Primers: 60 Vbeta forward and 13 Jbeta reverse. TCRdb's copy holds only in-frame clones and misses some; the assay was immunoSEQ multiplex PCR. The sample contains roughly 150,000 clones, around 83% of which appear only once. Sequenced material: PBMCs. The receptor set was obtained from a man in his fifties in good health and CMV-seropositive.

This clone was observed a few times. The chain links TRBV5-1 to TRBJ2-7, with TRBD2 as a possible D gene (6 bases). The CDR3 loop spans 13 amino acids. Germline V gene lookup returns CDR1 SGHRS and CDR2 YFSETQ. V was clipped by 7 bases and J by 4 bases, with 15 bases between them. CDR3 DNA: TGCGCCAGCGGCCGGGACGGAGGGTACGAGCAGTACTTC. Amino acid sequence: CASGRDGGYEQYF.

V and J are TRBV6-4 and TRBJ2-3; 12 nucleotides align to TRBD2. The germline gives CDR1 MRHNA, CDR2 SNTAGT. The CDR3 loop spans 15 amino acids. V was pared by 3 bases and J by 5 bases, with 3 bases of the junction left unmatched. This CDR3 is CASSEQGLAGDTQYF. The CDR3 DNA reads TGTGCCAGCAGTGAACAGGGACTAGCGGGAGATACGCAGTATTTT.

The chain is built from TRBV10-3 and TRBJ2-1, with 15 bases lining up with TRBD2. The CDR3 totals 15 residues. In germline, CDR1 is ENHRY, CDR2 SYGVKD. J was trimmed by 7 bases and V by 10 bases; bases with no gene match: 8. The CDR3 DNA reads as TGTGCCACCAATTCCGGGACTAGCGGGAGGAATGAGCAGTTCTTC. Its protein product is CATNSGTSGRNEQFF.

The CDR3 here is CASSLSPDFYGYTF. The CDR3 DNA reads as TGTGCCAGCAGTTTATCCCCAGACTTCTATGGCTACACCTTC. V gene TRBV27 combines with J gene TRBJ1-2; no reliable D call. The germline V gene has CDR1 MNHEY and CDR2 SMNVEV (reference sequence). The CDR3 runs 14 residues. Trimming removed 0 bases from V and 4 bases from J, with 9 bases in between.

The V call is TRBV2, the J call TRBJ1-3; D gene unclear. The V gene lost 6 bases and the J gene lost 0 bases, with 12 bases spanning the gap. The germline V gene encodes CDR1 SNHLY and CDR2 FYNNEI. This CDR3 contains 15 residues. As DNA, the CDR3 is TGTGCCAGCAGCACCGAGTTGAGCTCTGGAAACACCATATATTTT. Protein product: CASSTELSSGNTIYF. Full variable domain (missing parts from reference TRBV2 and TRBJ1-3): EPEVTQTPSHQVTQMGQEVILRCVPISNHLYFYWYRQILGQKVEFLVSFYNNEISEKSEIFDDQFSVERPDGSNFTLKIRSTKLEDSAMYFCASSTELSSGNTIYFGEGSWLTVV.

This chain's CDR3 is CASSKQLPSGANVLTF. In DNA, the CDR3 is TGTGCCAGTAGTAAACAGCTTCCCTCTGGGGCCAACGTCCTGACTTTC. The rearrangement links TRBV19 to TRBJ2-6; unclear D gene. The germline V gene encodes CDR1 LNHDA and CDR2 SQIVND (reference sequence). The ends were cut back, 4 bases at V and 0 bases at J, with 10 bases in the middle. This CDR3 comprises 16 residues. Full variable domain (remainder filled in from reference TRBV19 and TRBJ2-6): DGGITQSPKYLFRKEGQNVTLSCEQNLNHDAMYWYRQDPGQGLRLIYYSQIVNDFQKGDIAEGYSVSREKKESFPLTVTSAQKNPTAFYLCASSKQLPSGANVLTFGAGSRLTVL.

The chain joins TRBV2 to TRBJ2-7; 7 nucleotides agree with TRBD2. With V trimmed by 3 bases and J by 4 bases, 6 bases remained unmatched. CDR1 SNHLY and CDR2 FYNNEI come from the germline V gene. The length of the CDR3 is 14 residues. Here the CDR3 reads CASSDGLGGYEQYF. DNA for the CDR3: TGTGCCAGCAGTGATGGATTGGGGGGGTACGAGCAGTACTTC. Full variable domain (missing parts from reference TRBV2 and TRBJ2-7): EPEVTQTPSHQVTQMGQEVILRCVPISNHLYFYWYRQILGQKVEFLVSFYNNEISEKSEIFDDQFSVERPDGSNFTLKIRSTKLEDSAMYFCASSDGLGGYEQYFGPGTRLTVT.

The CDR3, as DNA: TGTGCCAGCAGCTTAAGCAGCACAGATACGCAGTATTTT. Translated, it gives CASSLSSTDTQYF. V and J are TRBV7-9 and TRBJ2-3; D uncertain. The ends were cut back, 2 bases at V and 0 bases at J, with 3 bases in the middle. Per germline, CDR1 SEHNR and CDR2 FQNEAQ (reference sequence). CDR3 length equals 13 residues.

In its sample, this clone was seen a few times. The V gene is TRBV27, the J gene TRBJ2-7, with D possibly being TRBD1 (5 bases). The germline V and J ends were trimmed by 1 base and 4 bases, with 11 bases remaining between them. The germline V gene has CDR1 MNHEY and CDR2 SMNVEV (reference sequence). The CDR3 has 14 residues. The CDR3 sequence: CASSLYPGFYEQYF. CDR3 nucleotides: TGTGCCAGCAGTTTATATCCAGGGTTTTACGAGCAGTACTTC.

This chain connects TRBV9 to TRBJ2-7; 7 positions agree with TRBD1. Germline CDR1 and CDR2: SGDLS and YYNGEE. The CDR3 is 16 residues long. Germline trimming cut 1 base from V and 1 base from J; bases unmatched to any gene: 8. This chain's CDR3 is CASSVSDRVGSYEQYF. CDR3 nucleotides: TGTGCCAGCAGCGTAAGTGACAGGGTAGGTTCCTACGAGCAGTACTTC.

The chain joins TRBV9 to TRBJ2-7, with 11 nucleotides matching TRBD1. CDR3 length: 14 amino acids. Per germline, CDR1 SGDLS and CDR2 YYNGEE. Trimming cost V 5 bases and J 3 bases; bases outside gene matches: 4. In nucleotides, the CDR3 is TGTGCCAGCAGTGGACAGGGGGCAGGCTACGAGCAGTACTTC. Protein sequence: CASSGQGAGYEQYF.

This sequence joins TRBV6-5 and TRBJ2-7; D ambiguous. Trimming stripped 4 bases from V and 0 bases from J, with 10 bases between. This CDR3 is 14 amino acids long. Germline-derived CDR1 and CDR2 are MNHEY and SVGAGI. CDR3 sequence (DNA): TGTGCCAGCAGTTCGAGACTGGTCTCCTACGAGCAGTACTTC. As protein: CASSSRLVSYEQYF.

V gene TRBV4-1 combines with J gene TRBJ2-7; 9 bases are a match to TRBD1. Trimming cost V 3 bases and J 1 base; bases outside gene matches: 4. Germline V gives CDR1 MGHRA, CDR2 YSYEKL. This CDR3 has 15 amino acids. This CDR3 is CASSHGQGPSYEQYF. The CDR3 nucleotides read TGCGCCAGCAGCCATGGACAGGGGCCTTCCTACGAGCAGTACTTC.

The J gene is TRBJ1-5, the V gene TRBV6-1; TRBD1 might be the D (5 bases). CDR1 and CDR2 from the germline V gene are MNHNS and SASEGT. The CDR3 sequence is 13 residues long. V was trimmed by 5 bases and J by 6 bases, leaving 11 bases between them. DNA of the CDR3: TGTGCCAGCAGTCCGTCCGGGGGTCAGCCCCAGCATTTT. It specifies CASSPSGGQPQHF.

V usage is TRBV19 and J usage is TRBJ1-2; no firm D call. The ends were cut back, 4 bases at V and 6 bases at J, with 18 bases in the middle. The CDR3 sequence is 15 residues long. Germline V gene data show CDR1 as LNHDA and CDR2 as SQIVND (reference sequence). CDR3 in DNA: TGTGCCAGTAGTACCGTCGGAGTTGAACGGGATGGCTACACCTTC. As protein: CASSTVGVERDGYTF.

The V call is TRBV27, the J call TRBJ1-5, with unresolved D. CDR1 MNHEY and CDR2 SMNVEV come from the germline V gene (reference sequence). V was shortened by 2 bases and J by 9 bases, with 14 bases between the two germline ends. The CDR3 loop spans 14 amino acids. The CDR3 protein is CASSLRGLDRPQHF. Written as DNA, the CDR3 is TGTGCCAGCAGTTTACGCGGACTCGATAGGCCCCAGCATTTT.

This clone was counted a single time. The rearrangement joins TRBV7-3 to TRBJ2-7; D might be TRBD1 (5 bases). The CDR3 length is 13 residues. V gave up 5 bases and J gave up 1 base, with 9 bases separating them. Germline CDR1 reads SGHTA; CDR2 reads FQGTGA. CDR3 sequence (DNA): TGTGCCAGCAGCCCGGACACTTCCTACGAGCAGTACTTC. This sequence encodes CASSPDTSYEQYF.

This chain links TRBV28 with TRBJ2-4; TRBD1 matches 7 bases. The CDR3 is 16 residues long. With 5 bases clipped from V and 0 bases from J, the junction kept 7 bases outside the gene matches. The germline V gene has CDR1 MDHEN and CDR2 SYDVKM. The CDR3 DNA follows: TGTGCCAGCAGTAACCCGACAGGGCTAGCCAAAAACATTCAGTACTTC. It yields the protein CASSNPTGLAKNIQYF.